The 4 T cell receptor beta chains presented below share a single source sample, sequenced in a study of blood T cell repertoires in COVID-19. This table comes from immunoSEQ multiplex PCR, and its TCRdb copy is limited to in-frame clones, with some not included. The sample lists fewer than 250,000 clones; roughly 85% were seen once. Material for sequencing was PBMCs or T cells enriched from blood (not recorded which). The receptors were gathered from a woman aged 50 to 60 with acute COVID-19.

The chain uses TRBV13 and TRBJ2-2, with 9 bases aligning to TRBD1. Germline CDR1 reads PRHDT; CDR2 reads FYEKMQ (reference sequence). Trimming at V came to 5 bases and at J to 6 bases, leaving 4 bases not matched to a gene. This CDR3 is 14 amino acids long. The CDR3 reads CASSRDRGAGELFF. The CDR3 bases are TGTGCCAGCAGCCGCGACAGGGGGGCCGGGGAGCTGTTTTTT.

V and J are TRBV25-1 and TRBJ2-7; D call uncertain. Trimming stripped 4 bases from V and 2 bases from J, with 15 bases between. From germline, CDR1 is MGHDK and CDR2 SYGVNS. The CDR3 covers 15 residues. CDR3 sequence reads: CASSVGGRLTYEQYF. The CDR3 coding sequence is TGTGCCAGCAGTGTGGGTGGCAGGCTTACCTACGAGCAGTACTTC.

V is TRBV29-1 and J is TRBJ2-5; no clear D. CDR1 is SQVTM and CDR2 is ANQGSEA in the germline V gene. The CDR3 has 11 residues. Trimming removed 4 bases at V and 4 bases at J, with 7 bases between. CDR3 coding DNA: TGCAGCGTTGCTCGGGTAGAGACCCAGTACTTC. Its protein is CSVARVETQYF.

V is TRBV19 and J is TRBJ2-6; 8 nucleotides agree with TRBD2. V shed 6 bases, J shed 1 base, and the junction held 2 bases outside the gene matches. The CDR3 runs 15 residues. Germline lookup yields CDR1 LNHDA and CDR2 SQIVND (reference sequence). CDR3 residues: CASSGGGSGANVLTF. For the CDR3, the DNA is TGTGCCAGTAGCGGGGGGGGATCTGGGGCCAACGTCCTGACTTTC.